The 11 T cell receptor beta chains presented below share a single source sample, sequenced in a study of shared clonotypes between healthy human individuals. Sequenced by immunoSEQ multiplex PCR; TCRdb stores in-frame clones only, minus some. This table holds 2 million to 2.5 million clones, about 93% found once. Terminally differentiated effector memory CD45RA+ cells were excluded by CCR7 positive selection of CD45RO-negative cells. The specimen sequenced was naive CD8+ T cells from PBMCs. The origin of the receptors is a young man in good health. Some clones in this sample may be carry-over from other donors' samples.

The chain recombines TRBV27 with TRBJ2-7, with D perhaps TRBD1 or TRBD2 (5 bases each). Trimming stripped 6 bases from V and 3 bases from J, with 21 bases between. Germline CDR1 is MNHEY and CDR2 is SMNVEV (reference sequence). CDR3 length: 16 residues. This CDR3 reads CASRARGRTTYYEQYF. The DNA of the CDR3 is TGTGCCAGCAGAGCCCGGGGACGGACAACTTACTACGAGCAGTACTTC.

V gene TRBV28 combines with J gene TRBJ2-1; 11 bases align to TRBD2. The germline CDR1 and CDR2 sequences are MDHEN and SYDVKM. After removal of 5 bases from V and 9 bases from J, the junction contained 6 bases not matched to a gene. This CDR3 spans 14 amino acids. This CDR3 is CASSVLAGAGEQFF. CDR3 coding DNA: TGTGCCAGCAGTGTACTAGCGGGAGCGGGTGAGCAGTTCTTC.

This rearrangement joins TRBV9 to TRBJ1-3; possible D gene TRBD1, 5 bases. Germline CDR1 reads SGDLS; CDR2 reads YYNGEE. This CDR3 contains 15 residues. With 3 bases removed from V and 2 bases from J, the gap between germline ends came to 12 bases. The CDR3 DNA sequence: TGTGCCAGCAGCGGGGATGGGGGGACTGGAAACACCATATATTTT. Its translation is CASSGDGGTGNTIYF.

Written as DNA, the CDR3 is TGTGCCAGCAGTTTATCCCCGGGTTTGGGCACTGAAGCTTTCTTT. It codes for CASSLSPGLGTEAFF. J is TRBJ1-1 and V is TRBV27; D remains unclear. The V gene's germline CDR1 is MNHEY and CDR2 SMNVEV (reference sequence). The CDR3 consists of 15 residues. V lost 0 bases, J lost 4 bases, and 12 bases lay in between.

The chain carries TRBV19 and TRBJ1-4; maybe TRBD1 (5 bases). The CDR3 sequence is 14 residues long. Germline CDR1 and CDR2: LNHDA and SQIVND (reference sequence). V lost 5 bases to trimming and J lost 7 bases, with 14 bases between them. In DNA, the CDR3 is TGTGCCAGTAGTGTCGGGGCGCGGGGTGAAAAACTGTTTTTT. It codes for CASSVGARGEKLFF.

A note on this clone: The sample carries other DNA sequences with the same CDR3. The chain recombines TRBV5-6 with TRBJ2-7; D is uncertain. Germline V CDR1 and CDR2: SGHDT, YYEEEE. V lost 1 base and J lost 5, with 4 bases in between. The CDR3 is 11 residues long. The CDR3 sequence is CASSLRNEQYF. CDR3 sequence (DNA): TGTGCCAGCAGCTTGAGGAACGAGCAGTACTTC.

The chain joins TRBV28 to TRBJ2-7, with D perhaps assigned TRBD1 or TRBD2 (5 bases each). CDR3 length: 14 residues. From germline, CDR1 is MDHEN and CDR2 SYDVKM. V dropped 6 bases and J dropped 2 bases, with 14 bases sitting between them. The CDR3 is CASRPREKAYEQYF. For the CDR3, the DNA is TGTGCCAGCAGGCCCAGGGAGAAGGCCTACGAGCAGTACTTC.

The V call is TRBV7-9, the J call TRBJ1-1; possible D gene TRBD1, 5 bases. The germline CDR1 and CDR2 sequences are SEHNR and FQNEAQ (reference sequence). This CDR3 has 14 amino acids. The CDR3 loop is CATRSRGSNTEAFF. The CDR3 region has the DNA TGTGCTACCAGATCTAGGGGTTCGAACACTGAAGCTTTCTTT.

The rearrangement joins TRBV29-1 to TRBJ2-1, with D maybe TRBD2 (5 bases). This CDR3 is 12 amino acids long. CDR1 and CDR2 (germline): SQVTM, ANQGSEA. V gave up 6 bases and J gave up 6 bases, with 12 bases separating them. The chain's CDR3 is CSVVAPSNEQFF. In nucleotides, the CDR3 is TGCAGCGTGGTAGCGCCTAGCAATGAGCAGTTCTTC.

The genes are TRBV5-4 and TRBJ1-4; 9 nucleotides agree with TRBD1. This CDR3 is 15 amino acids long. Per the germline V gene, CDR1 is SGHNT and CDR2 is YYREEE (reference sequence). V gave up 4 bases and J gave up 3 bases; unmatched junction bases: 4. The CDR3 here is CASSTRDRANEKLFF. Here the CDR3 DNA reads TGTGCCAGCAGCACCCGGGACAGGGCTAATGAAAAACTGTTTTTT.

V usage is TRBV7-9 and J usage is TRBJ2-7, with TRBD2 matching 7 bases. The germline CDR1 and CDR2 sequences are SEHNR and FQNEAQ (reference sequence). V shed 6 bases, J shed 3 bases, and the junction held 5 bases outside the gene matches. The CDR3 is made up of 13 amino acids. CDR3 residues: CASRSERDYEQYF. CDR3 in DNA: TGTGCCAGCAGGTCCGAGCGGGACTACGAGCAGTACTTC.